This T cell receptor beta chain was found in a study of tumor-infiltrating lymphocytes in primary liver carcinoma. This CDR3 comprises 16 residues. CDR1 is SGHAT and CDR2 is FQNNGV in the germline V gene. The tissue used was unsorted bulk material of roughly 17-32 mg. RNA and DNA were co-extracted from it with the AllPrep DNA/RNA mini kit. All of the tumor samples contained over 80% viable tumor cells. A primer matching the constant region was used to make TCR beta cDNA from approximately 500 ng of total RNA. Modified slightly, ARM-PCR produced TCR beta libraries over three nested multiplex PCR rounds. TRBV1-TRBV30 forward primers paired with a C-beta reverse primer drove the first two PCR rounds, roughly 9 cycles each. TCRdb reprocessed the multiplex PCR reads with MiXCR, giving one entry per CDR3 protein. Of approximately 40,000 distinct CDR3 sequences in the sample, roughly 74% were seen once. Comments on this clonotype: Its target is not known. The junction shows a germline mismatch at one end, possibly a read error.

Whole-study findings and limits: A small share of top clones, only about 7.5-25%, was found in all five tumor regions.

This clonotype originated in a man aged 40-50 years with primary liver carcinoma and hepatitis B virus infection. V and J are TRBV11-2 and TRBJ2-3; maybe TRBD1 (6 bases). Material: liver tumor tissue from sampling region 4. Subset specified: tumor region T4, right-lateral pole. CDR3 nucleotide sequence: TGTGTCTGCAGCAGAAGAAATACAGGGAACACAGATACGCTGTATTTT. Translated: CVCSRRNTGNTDTLYF.